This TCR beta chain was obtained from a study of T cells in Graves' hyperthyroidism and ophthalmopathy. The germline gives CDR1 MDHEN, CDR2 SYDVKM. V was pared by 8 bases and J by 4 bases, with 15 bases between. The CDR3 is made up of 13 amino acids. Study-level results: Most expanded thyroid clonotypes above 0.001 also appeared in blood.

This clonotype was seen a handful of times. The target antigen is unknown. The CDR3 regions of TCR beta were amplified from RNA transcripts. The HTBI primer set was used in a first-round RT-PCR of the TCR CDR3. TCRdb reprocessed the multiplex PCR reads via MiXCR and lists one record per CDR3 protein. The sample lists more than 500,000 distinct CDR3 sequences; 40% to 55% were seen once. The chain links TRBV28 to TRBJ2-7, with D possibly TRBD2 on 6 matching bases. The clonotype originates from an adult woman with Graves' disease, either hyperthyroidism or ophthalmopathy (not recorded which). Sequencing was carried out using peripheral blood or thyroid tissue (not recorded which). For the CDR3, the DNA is TGTGCCAGCGAACGCGGGAACGAATACGAGCAGTACTTC. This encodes CASERGNEYEQYF.